This TCR beta chain was profiled in a study of lymphopenia after photon versus proton radiotherapy. Sequencing was performed with immunoSEQ multiplex PCR; in TCRdb, only in-frame clones are kept and a portion is missing. The sample lists tens of thousands of clones, around 82% seen once, with around 15% in the top ten. The clonotype comes from a woman in her seventies with pancreatic cancer. The material was peripheral blood, obtained from a patient treated with proton-based radiotherapy.

This CDR3 reads CASSSQHSLSNQPQHF. In DNA, the CDR3 is TGTGCCAGCAGTTCTCAACACTCGCTTAGCAATCAGCCCCAGCATTTT. The V gene is TRBV28, the J gene TRBJ1-5; D gene ambiguous. The CDR3 has 16 residues. With 4 bases removed from V and 0 bases from J, the gap between germline ends came to 13 bases. Per germline, CDR1 MDHEN and CDR2 SYDVKM.